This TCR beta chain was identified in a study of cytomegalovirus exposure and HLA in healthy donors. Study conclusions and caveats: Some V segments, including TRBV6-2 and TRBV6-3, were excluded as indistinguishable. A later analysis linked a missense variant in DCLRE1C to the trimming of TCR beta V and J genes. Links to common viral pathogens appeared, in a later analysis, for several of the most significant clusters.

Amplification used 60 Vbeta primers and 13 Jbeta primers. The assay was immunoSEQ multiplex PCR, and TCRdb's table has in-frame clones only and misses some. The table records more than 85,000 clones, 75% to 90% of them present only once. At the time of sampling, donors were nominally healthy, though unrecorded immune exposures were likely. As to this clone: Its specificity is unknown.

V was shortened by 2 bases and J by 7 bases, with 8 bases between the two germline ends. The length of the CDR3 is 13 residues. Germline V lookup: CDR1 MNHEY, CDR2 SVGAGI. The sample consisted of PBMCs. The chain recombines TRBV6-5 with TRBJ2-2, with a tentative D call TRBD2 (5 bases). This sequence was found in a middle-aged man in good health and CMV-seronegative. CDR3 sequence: CASSYTRVGELFF. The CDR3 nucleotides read TGTGCCAGCAGTTACACGAGGGTCGGGGAGCTGTTTTTT.